A selection of T cell receptor beta chains follows, all from one sample in a study of blood T cell repertoires in COVID-19. Data came from immunoSEQ multiplex PCR; TCRdb stores just in-frame clones and leaves some out. Here the sample spans 200,000 or so clones, less than 85% being singletons. Sequenced material: peripheral blood. All receptors come from a woman aged 70 to 79 with acute or convalescent COVID-19. Each CDR3 is given with its conserved first and last residue.

j_gene: TRBJ1-1
len: 12
v_gene: TRBV15
CDR3aa: CATGYRGRLAFF

j_gene: TRBJ1-3
len: 16
v_gene: TRBV5-4
CDR3aa: CASSLGHPGSGNTIYF

j_gene: TRBJ2-1
len: 14
v_gene: TRBV24-1
CDR3aa: CATSDRGRTEGQFF

j_gene: TRBJ1-5
len: 14
v_gene: TRBV19
CDR3aa: CASKAGRGTQPQHF

j_gene: TRBJ2-7
len: 12
v_gene: TRBV29-1
CDR3aa: CSGVQGTYEQYF

j_gene: TRBJ1-1
len: 15
v_gene: TRBV5-1
CDR3aa: CASSPGDGQNTEAFF

j_gene: TRBJ2-3
len: 16
v_gene: TRBV6-6
CDR3aa: CASGFSTRDHTDTQYF

j_gene: TRBJ2-3
len: 17
v_gene: TRBV5-1
CDR3aa: CASSPSSPGLVTDTQYF

j_gene: TRBJ2-2
len: 14
v_gene: TRBV28
CDR3aa: CASSEGGDAGELFF

j_gene: TRBJ2-3
len: 16
v_gene: TRBV5-1
CDR3aa: CASSLQTSQYTDTQYF

j_gene: TRBJ1-5
len: 15
v_gene: TRBV7-8
CDR3aa: CASSSNTGGGQPQHF

j_gene: TRBJ1-1
len: 13
v_gene: TRBV7-3
CDR3aa: CASSFVRETEAFF

j_gene: TRBJ1-6
len: 14
v_gene: TRBV5-6
CDR3aa: CASTTGAQNSPLHF

j_gene: TRBJ1-1
len: 13
v_gene: TRBV10-3
CDR3aa: CAISGERNTEAFF

j_gene: TRBJ1-2
len: 13
v_gene: TRBV28
CDR3aa: CASSLPGFNGYTF

j_gene: TRBJ1-1
len: 13
v_gene: TRBV2
CDR3aa: CASRTDINTEAFF

j_gene: TRBJ1-1
len: 16
v_gene: TRBV27
CDR3aa: CASSLGQGVIGTEAFF

j_gene: TRBJ2-1
len: 15
v_gene: TRBV9
CDR3aa: CASSVAHVAARGQFF

j_gene: TRBJ2-3
len: 14
v_gene: TRBV5-1
CDR3aa: CASSATGEPDTQYF

j_gene: TRBJ1-4
len: 14
v_gene: TRBV5-1
CDR3aa: CASSLGQGARKLFF

j_gene: TRBJ1-2
len: 13
v_gene: TRBV2
CDR3aa: CASRESGIYGYTF

j_gene: TRBJ2-3
len: 14
v_gene: TRBV27
CDR3aa: CASTDRGRGDTQYF

j_gene: TRBJ2-5
len: 13
v_gene: TRBV19
CDR3aa: CASSKQGMETQYF

j_gene: TRBJ2-1
len: 14
v_gene: TRBV6-5
CDR3aa: CASLKGTGYNEQFF

j_gene: TRBJ1-6
len: 13
v_gene: TRBV12-3/TRBV12-4
CDR3aa: CASSLTRDSPLHF

j_gene: TRBJ2-1
len: 14
v_gene: TRBV5-1
CDR3aa: CASSKGSTGNEQFF

j_gene: TRBJ1-2
len: 13
v_gene: TRBV28
CDR3aa: CASSLWALYGYTF

j_gene: TRBJ2-4
len: 12
v_gene: TRBV10-3
CDR3aa: CAARDPKNIQYF

j_gene: TRBJ1-1
len: 14
v_gene: TRBV10-3
CDR3aa: CAISSDRMNTEAFF

j_gene: TRBJ2-5
len: 15
v_gene: TRBV5-1
CDR3aa: CASSFSLAKGETQYF

j_gene: TRBJ2-1
len: 14
v_gene: TRBV5-1
CDR3aa: CASSFSGAYNEQFF

j_gene: TRBJ2-1
len: 15
v_gene: TRBV29-1
CDR3aa: CSVEFLLAGGNEQFF

j_gene: TRBJ2-7
len: 14
v_gene: TRBV3-1/TRBV3-2
CDR3aa: CASSPRLDNYEQYF